The 29 T cell receptor beta chains listed next were all sequenced from one sample in a study of post-analysis software for immune sequencing data. Findings and caveats of the study: When patients were compared with controls, four to six TRBV segments were more frequent, TRBV5-6, TRBV5-1 and TRBV20-1 among them.

The antigens for these receptors are not known. TCR beta libraries were prepared from cDNA with unique molecular identifiers. Using its own MiXCR run on the PCR reads, TCRdb lists one record per CDR3 protein. The sample contains around 440,000 distinct CDR3 sequences, 45% of which appear only once. Sequencing input: blood. The source is a girl under 18 with multiple sclerosis.

The rearrangement links TRBV5-6 to TRBJ1-5; 11 bases line up with TRBD1. Germline V CDR1 and CDR2: SGHDT, YYEEEE. This CDR3 region has 20 residues. V lost 0 bases, J lost 0 bases, and 11 bases stayed unmatched. The CDR3 DNA reads as TGTGCCAGCAGCTTGGCTATGGACAGGGGGCTACGAAATAGCAATCAGCCCCAGCATTTT. Its translation is CASSLAMDRGLRNSNQPQHF. Full variable domain (missing parts from reference TRBV5-6 and TRBJ1-5): DAGVTQSPTHLIKTRGQQVTLRCSPKSGHDTVSWYQQALGQGPQFIFQYYEEEERQRGNFPDRFSGHQFPNYSSELNVNALLLGDSALYLCASSLAMDRGLRNSNQPQHFGDGTRLSIL.

Comments on this clonotype: Its ends do not fully match the called genes, so a read error is possible. The chain joins TRBV4-1 to TRBJ2-3, with 11 positions matching TRBD1. There are 15 residues in the CDR3. Germline lookup yields CDR1 MGHRA and CDR2 YSYEKL. The CDR3 reads CASSHGDRGTDAQYF. Here the CDR3 DNA reads TGCGCCAGCAGCCACGGGGACAGGGGGACAGATGCGCAGTATTTT.

J is TRBJ2-1 and V is TRBV6-2 or TRBV6-3; 7 nucleotides align to TRBD2. CDR3 length: 16 amino acids. Germline-derived CDR1 and CDR2 are MNHEY and SVGEGT. Trimming removed 0 bases from V and 9 bases from J; junction bases left unmatched: 11. DNA of the CDR3: TGTGCCAGCAGTTACTCGGGGCGGGAGCCCCGACCTGAGCAGTTCTTC. This codes for CASSYSGREPRPEQFF.

This clonotype was seen only once. The rearrangement links TRBV6-2 or TRBV6-3 to TRBJ2-1; tentative D call: TRBD1 (5 bases). Deletions cut 5 bases from V and 13 bases from J, with 9 bases between. CDR1 is MNHEY, CDR2 SVGEGT, per germline. The CDR3 covers 10 residues. CDR3: CASSDSTQFF. In nucleotides, the CDR3 is TGTGCCAGCAGTGACAGTACCCAGTTCTTC.

The rearrangement joins TRBV9 to TRBJ1-6; 9 nucleotides align to TRBD1. Germline V gene data show CDR1 as SGDLS and CDR2 as YYNGEE. The CDR3 extends over 15 amino acids. V lost 3 bases, J lost 6 bases, and 4 bases stayed unmatched. The CDR3 DNA sequence: TGTGCCAGCAGCGGAGGGACAGGGAGTAATTCACCCCTCCACTTT. Amino acid sequence: CASSGGTGSNSPLHF.

The genes are TRBV18 and TRBJ2-3; D is perhaps TRBD2 (6 bases). Germline CDR1 reads KGHSH; CDR2 reads LQKENI. V lost 3 bases and J lost 2, with 9 bases in between. CDR3 length: 14 amino acids. The CDR3 loop is CASSPLASTDTQYF. In nucleotides, the CDR3 is TGTGCCAGCTCACCCCTAGCGTCCACAGATACGCAGTATTTT.

V usage is TRBV7-2 and J usage is TRBJ2-3; 8 bases agree with TRBD2. This CDR3 comprises 16 residues. Losses at the gene ends were 2 bases for V and 5 bases for J; bases not matched to a gene: 9. Germline V gives CDR1 SGHTA, CDR2 FQGNSA. CDR3 sequence reads: CTSSLYLAGFEDTQYF. The CDR3 bases are TGTACCAGCAGCTTATATTTAGCGGGATTCGAAGATACGCAGTATTTT.

As DNA, the CDR3 is TGTGCCATCCAGGACTCATCTGAAAAACTGTTTTTT. Translation gives CAIQDSSEKLFF. The rearrangement joins TRBV10-3 to TRBJ1-4; the D is unclear. The CDR3 sequence is 12 residues long. Between the trimmed V and J ends, which lost 8 bases and 7 bases, there was a span of 11 bases. Germline CDR1 reads ENHRY; CDR2 reads SYGVKD.

The V call is TRBV20-1, the J call TRBJ2-3; 9 positions agree with TRBD2. The V and J ends lost 3 bases and 2 bases, in that order; junction bases with no gene match: 6. CDR1 and CDR2 from the germline V gene are DFQATT and SNEGSKA (reference sequence). This CDR3 comprises 15 residues. CDR3 amino acids: CSASFAGGVTDTQYF. In nucleotides, the CDR3 is TGCAGTGCTAGTTTTGCGGGAGGGGTCACAGATACGCAGTATTTT.

This chain connects TRBV20-1 to TRBJ1-2; D is uncertain. With 4 bases removed from V and 8 bases from J, the gap between germline ends came to 5 bases. This CDR3 has 9 residues. Germline values: CDR1 DFQATT, CDR2 SNEGSKA (reference sequence). The CDR3 DNA follows: TGCAGTGCTACTTTCGGCTACACCTTC. It encodes CSATFGYTF.

A few counts support this clonotype. This chain uses TRBV6-4 with TRBJ2-1; D is undetermined. Germline values: CDR1 MRHNA, CDR2 SNTAGT. This CDR3 has 15 residues. Trimming left V 5 bases short and J 9 bases short, with 20 bases between. The CDR3 is CASSLFVGPSTEQFF. CDR3 coding DNA: TGTGCCAGCAGTCTTTTTGTCGGACCATCTACTGAGCAGTTCTTC.

This clonotype showed up just a few times. The chain joins TRBV20-1 to TRBJ2-3; D is unclear. Germline CDR1 DFQATT, CDR2 SNEGSKA (reference sequence). The V gene lost 8 bases and the J gene lost 7 bases, with 13 bases spanning the gap. CDR3 length equals 11 residues. CDR3 sequence (DNA): TGCAGTTTAATGGACGGCCATACGCAGTATTTT. Translation gives CSLMDGHTQYF.

The chain carries TRBV29-1 and TRBJ2-5; maybe TRBD1 (6 bases). The V and J ends lost 7 bases and 2 bases respectively, with 17 bases between them. CDR1 SQVTM and CDR2 ANQGSEA come from the germline V gene. This CDR3 spans 14 amino acids. CDR3 amino acids: CSALGQLFQETQYF. The CDR3, as DNA: TGCAGCGCCCTTGGACAGTTGTTTCAAGAGACCCAGTACTTC.

The chain has TRBV20-1 and TRBJ2-7, with unresolved D. Germline CDR1 reads DFQATT; CDR2 reads SNEGSKA (reference sequence). This CDR3 is built from 14 residues. Trimming shortened V by 6 bases and J by 2 bases, and 17 bases separated the two germline ends. CDR3 region: CSAKIPGNTYEQYF. The CDR3 nucleotides read TGCAGTGCCAAAATCCCAGGCAACACCTACGAGCAGTACTTC.

Here the CDR3 DNA reads TGTGCCAGCAGCCCAAGGGTAGGGGATCAGCCCCAGCATTTT. It is translated as CASSPRVGDQPQHF. This chain uses TRBV4-2 with TRBJ1-5; TRBD1 is a possible D gene (5 bases). The CDR3 sequence is 14 residues long. Trimming removed 4 bases from V and 5 bases from J, with 12 bases in between. In germline, CDR1 is LGHNA, CDR2 YNFKEQ.

In this sample, this clonotype turned up many times. V is TRBV7-8 and J is TRBJ2-3; 10 nucleotides line up with TRBD2. The J segment lost 7 bases and the V segment lost 5 bases, leaving 15 bases of the junction unmatched. This CDR3 comprises 17 residues. The germline gives CDR1 SGHVS, CDR2 FQNEAQ. The CDR3 spells CASSPNWAAGGMYTQYF. CDR3 DNA: TGTGCCAGCAGCCCAAATTGGGCAGCGGGAGGGATGTATACGCAGTATTTT.

The gene calls are TRBV9 and TRBJ2-1; 8 bases map to TRBD2. Germline V gene data show CDR1 as SGDLS and CDR2 as YYNGEE. With V trimmed by 5 bases and J by 3 bases, 7 bases remained unmatched. The CDR3 consists of 15 residues. CDR3 sequence reads: CASSWSGSNYNEQFF. The CDR3 region has the DNA TGTGCCAGCAGTTGGAGCGGGAGCAACTACAATGAGCAGTTCTTC. The full variable domain, rest sourced from reference TRBV9 and TRBJ2-1, is DSGVTQTPKHLITATGQRVTLRCSPRSGDLSVYWYQQSLDQGLQFLIQYYNGEERAKGNILERFSAQQFPDLHSELNLSSLELGDSALYFCASSWSGSNYNEQFFGPGTRLTVL.

This sequence joins TRBV29-1 and TRBJ1-1, with unresolved D. The germline V and J ends were trimmed by 6 bases and 3 bases, with 17 bases remaining between them. The germline gives CDR1 SQVTM, CDR2 ANQGSEA. The CDR3 has 14 residues. The CDR3 spells CSVHPRKVDTEAFF. The CDR3 DNA reads TGCAGCGTCCACCCCAGAAAGGTAGACACTGAAGCTTTCTTT. The variable domain in full, with the rest retrieved from reference TRBV29-1 and TRBJ1-1, is SAVISQKPSRDICQRGTSLTIQCQVDSQVTMMFWYRQQPGQSLTLIATANQGSEATYESGFVIDKFPISRPNLTFSTLTVSNMSPEDSSIYLCSVHPRKVDTEAFFGQGTRLTVV.

The chain uses TRBV9 and TRBJ1-2; no reliable D call. Germline V CDR1 and CDR2: SGDLS, YYNGEE. This CDR3 contains 16 residues. Trimming took 0 bases from V and 1 from J, leaving 13 bases between them. The CDR3 spells CASSVGFVDDNYGYTF. The CDR3 DNA follows: TGTGCCAGCAGCGTAGGGTTCGTAGACGATAACTATGGCTACACCTTC.

The chain is built from TRBV5-1 and TRBJ2-1; tentative D call: TRBD2 (5 bases). Between the trimmed V and J ends, which lost 4 bases and 3 bases, there was a span of 17 bases. Germline CDR1 is SGHRS and CDR2 is YFSETQ. The CDR3 extends over 16 amino acids. CDR3 residues: CASSHPTNGDYNEQFF. In DNA form, the CDR3 reads TGCGCCAGCAGCCACCCGACTAATGGAGACTACAATGAGCAGTTCTTC.

This chain uses TRBV7-9 with TRBJ2-3, with TRBD2 identical over 10 bases. This CDR3 has 16 amino acids. V dropped 3 bases and J dropped 4; count of bases not matched to a gene: 7. Germline V gene lookup returns CDR1 SEHNR and CDR2 FQNEAQ (reference sequence). The CDR3 DNA sequence: TGTGCCAGCAGCTTCCCAGCGGGAGGGATCCCAGATACGCAGTATTTT. This encodes CASSFPAGGIPDTQYF.

The chain links TRBV4-1 to TRBJ2-3; unclear D gene. CDR1 is MGHRA and CDR2 is YSYEKL in the germline V gene. V was trimmed by 1 base and J by 5 bases, leaving 7 bases between them. The CDR3 is 13 amino acids. CDR3 DNA sequence: TGCGCCAGCAGCCAAGTTAGAGGAGATACGCAGTATTTT. It translates to CASSQVRGDTQYF.

CDR3 residues: CSVDRADPGFGDETQYF. The DNA of the CDR3 is TGCAGTGTCGATAGGGCGGATCCGGGTTTCGGGGACGAGACCCAGTACTTC. The chain is built from TRBV20-1 and TRBJ2-5; D tentatively fits TRBD1 or TRBD2 (5 bases each). Trimming took 7 bases from V and 5 from J, leaving 29 bases between them. This CDR3 contains 17 residues. Looked up from germline, CDR1 is DFQATT and CDR2 is SNEGSKA (reference sequence).

The chain carries TRBV20-1 and TRBJ2-3; 10 nucleotides line up with TRBD2. The trim removed 5 bases at V and 2 bases at J, leaving 4 bases unmatched. The germline V gene has CDR1 DFQATT and CDR2 SNEGSKA (reference sequence). This CDR3 is built from 14 residues. CDR3 sequence: CSARSGRPTDTQYF. DNA for the CDR3: TGCAGTGCTCGTAGCGGGAGGCCCACAGATACGCAGTATTTT.

The J gene is TRBJ2-5, the V gene TRBV10-3, with TRBD1 matching over 7 bases. The J segment lost 2 bases and the V segment lost 0 bases, leaving 3 bases of the junction unmatched. The CDR3 spans 15 residues. The germline CDR1 and CDR2 sequences are ENHRY and SYGVKD. CDR3 residues: CAISESGTAQETQYF. In nucleotides, the CDR3 is TGTGCCATCAGTGAGTCGGGGACAGCTCAAGAGACCCAGTACTTC.

The chain carries TRBV21-1 and TRBJ1-6. TRBV21-1 is given as a pseudogene. The CDR3 spans 11 residues. CDR3 region: CASSNHSPLHF. The CDR3 nucleotides are TGTGCCAGCAGCAATCATTCACCCCTCCACTTT.

V usage is TRBV9 and J usage is TRBJ2-7; 10 nucleotides agree with TRBD2. V shed 3 bases and J 3 bases; nucleotides not matched to a gene: 3. Germline V CDR1 and CDR2: SGDLS, YYNGEE. The CDR3 extends over 14 amino acids. The CDR3: CASSDRTSGYEQYF. Here the CDR3 DNA reads TGTGCCAGCAGCGACCGGACTAGCGGCTACGAGCAGTACTTC. Supplemented by reference TRBV9 and TRBJ2-7, the full variable domain reads DSGVTQTPKHLITATGQRVTLRCSPRSGDLSVYWYQQSLDQGLQFLIQYYNGEERAKGNILERFSAQQFPDLHSELNLSSLELGDSALYFCASSDRTSGYEQYFGPGTRLTVT.

V usage is TRBV6-6 and J usage is TRBJ1-5; the D gene is possibly TRBD1 (5 bases). V lost 0 bases and J lost 4, with 7 bases in between. Germline assignment: CDR1 MNHNY and CDR2 SVGAGI (reference sequence). This CDR3 spans 14 amino acids. CDR3 sequence (DNA): TGTGCCAGCAGTTACTCGAACAGGAATCAGCCCCAGCATTTT. The encoded protein is CASSYSNRNQPQHF.

This clonotype has only a few counts. V usage is TRBV20-1 and J usage is TRBJ2-7, with 9 bases that match TRBD2. The ends lost 5 bases at V and 6 bases at J; junction bases unmatched: 2. Looked up from germline, CDR1 is DFQATT and CDR2 is SNEGSKA (reference sequence). The CDR3 totals 11 residues. The CDR3 sequence: CSAVREGEQYF. The CDR3 coding sequence is TGCAGTGCTGTGCGGGAGGGCGAGCAGTACTTC.